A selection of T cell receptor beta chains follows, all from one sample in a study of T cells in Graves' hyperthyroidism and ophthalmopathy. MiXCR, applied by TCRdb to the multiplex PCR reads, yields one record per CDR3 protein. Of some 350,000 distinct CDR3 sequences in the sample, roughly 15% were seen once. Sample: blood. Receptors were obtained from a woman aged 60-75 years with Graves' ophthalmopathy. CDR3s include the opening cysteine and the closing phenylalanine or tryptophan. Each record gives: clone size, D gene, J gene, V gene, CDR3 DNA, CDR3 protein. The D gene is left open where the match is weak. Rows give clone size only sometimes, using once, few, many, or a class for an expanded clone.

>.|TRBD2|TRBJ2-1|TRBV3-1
TGTGCCAGCAGCCAGGCGGGGGGGCATGAGCAGTTCTTC
CASSQAGGHEQFF
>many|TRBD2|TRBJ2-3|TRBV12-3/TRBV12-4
TGTGCCAGCAGTTTGGCTCTAGCGGGAAGCACAGATACGCAGTATTTT
CASSLALAGSTDTQYF
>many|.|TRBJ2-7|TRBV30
TGTGCCTGGAGTTACTTGGGTTCCGAGCAGTACTTC
CAWSYLGSEQYF
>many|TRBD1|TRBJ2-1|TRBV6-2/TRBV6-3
TGTGCCAGCAGTTACCAGACAGGGAGTTACAATGAGCAGTTCTTC
CASSYQTGSYNEQFF
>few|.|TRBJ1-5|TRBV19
TGTGCCAGTACCTCACCGGGACTAGTCTTGGGCAGCAATCAGCCCCAGCATTTT
CASTSPGLVLGSNQPQHF
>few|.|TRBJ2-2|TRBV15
TGTGCCACCAGCCTAAGCGGGAACACCGGGGAGCTGTTTTTT
CATSLSGNTGELFF
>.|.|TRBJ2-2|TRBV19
TGTGCCAGTAGTATAGTTAGGCCCGGGGAGCTGTTTTTT
CASSIVRPGELFF
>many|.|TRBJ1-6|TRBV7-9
TGTGCCAGCAGCTTCGGTGGCTCACCCCTCCACTTT
CASSFGGSPLHF
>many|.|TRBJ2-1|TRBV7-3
TGTGCCAGCAGCTTAACTGGTGTTGGGAATGAGCAGTTCTTC
CASSLTGVGNEQFF
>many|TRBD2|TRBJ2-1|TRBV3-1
TGTGCCAGCAGCCAGCTGCCTGGGACTAGCGGGAGCAATGAGCAGTTCTTC
CASSQLPGTSGSNEQFF
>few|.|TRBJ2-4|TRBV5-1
TGCGCCAGCAGCTCCGGACAGAGTCTAGCCAAAAACATTCAGTACTTC
CASSSGQSLAKNIQYF
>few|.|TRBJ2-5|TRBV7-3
TGTGCCAGCAGCTTAACCCTCGGTGGTAGCCAGTACTTC
CASSLTLGGSQYF
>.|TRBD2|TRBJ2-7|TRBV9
TGTGCCAGCAGCGTAGTCCCTGATTTTAGGCTAGCGGGAGCTGGGCAGTACTTC
CASSVVPDFRLAGAGQYF